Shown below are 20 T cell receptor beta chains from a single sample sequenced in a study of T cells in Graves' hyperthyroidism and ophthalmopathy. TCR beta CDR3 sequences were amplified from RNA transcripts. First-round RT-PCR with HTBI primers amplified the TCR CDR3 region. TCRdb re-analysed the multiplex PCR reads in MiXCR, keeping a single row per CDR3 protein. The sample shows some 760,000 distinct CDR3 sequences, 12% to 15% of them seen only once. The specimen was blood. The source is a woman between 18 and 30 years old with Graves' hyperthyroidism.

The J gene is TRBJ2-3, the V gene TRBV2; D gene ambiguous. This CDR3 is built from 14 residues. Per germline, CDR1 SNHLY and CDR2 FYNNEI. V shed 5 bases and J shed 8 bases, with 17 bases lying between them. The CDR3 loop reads CASSKGHPGGTQYF. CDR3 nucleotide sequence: TGTGCCAGCAGTAAAGGGCATCCGGGCGGTACGCAGTATTTT.

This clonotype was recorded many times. This CDR3 reads CSVGLAGGNEQFF. The CDR3 nucleotides read TGCAGCGTCGGACTAGCGGGAGGGAATGAGCAGTTCTTC. J is TRBJ2-1 and V is TRBV29-1; 15 positions agree with TRBD2. From germline, CDR1 is SQVTM and CDR2 ANQGSEA. V dropped 6 bases and J dropped 7; count of bases not matched to a gene: 1. The CDR3 contains 13 residues.

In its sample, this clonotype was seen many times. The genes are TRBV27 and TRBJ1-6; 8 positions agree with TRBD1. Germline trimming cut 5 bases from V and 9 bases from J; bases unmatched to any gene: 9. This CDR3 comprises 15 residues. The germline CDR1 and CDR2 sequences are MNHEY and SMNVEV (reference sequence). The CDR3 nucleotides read TGTGCCAGCAGTGCCGGGACAGGAGTTTTTTCACCCCTCCACTTT. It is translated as CASSAGTGVFSPLHF.

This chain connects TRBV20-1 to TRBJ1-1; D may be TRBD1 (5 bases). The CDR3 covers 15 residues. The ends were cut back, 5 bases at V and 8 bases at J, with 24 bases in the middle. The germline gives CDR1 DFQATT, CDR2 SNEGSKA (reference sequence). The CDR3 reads CSAGQAGGHRKEAFF. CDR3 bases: TGCAGTGCTGGACAAGCTGGAGGACATAGGAAGGAAGCTTTCTTT.

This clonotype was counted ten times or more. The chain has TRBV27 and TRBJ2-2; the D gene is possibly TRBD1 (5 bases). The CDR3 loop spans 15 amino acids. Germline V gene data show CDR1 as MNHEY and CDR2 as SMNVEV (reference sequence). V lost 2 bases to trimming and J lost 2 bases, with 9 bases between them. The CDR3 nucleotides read TGTGCCAGCAGTTTAAGCAGGGATAACACCGGGGAGCTGTTTTTT. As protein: CASSLSRDNTGELFF.

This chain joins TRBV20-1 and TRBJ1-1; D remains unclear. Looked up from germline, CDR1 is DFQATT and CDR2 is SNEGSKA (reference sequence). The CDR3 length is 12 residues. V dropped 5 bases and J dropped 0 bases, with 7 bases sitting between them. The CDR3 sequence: CSAHLLNTEAFF. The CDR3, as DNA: TGCAGTGCTCACCTCCTGAACACTGAAGCTTTCTTT.

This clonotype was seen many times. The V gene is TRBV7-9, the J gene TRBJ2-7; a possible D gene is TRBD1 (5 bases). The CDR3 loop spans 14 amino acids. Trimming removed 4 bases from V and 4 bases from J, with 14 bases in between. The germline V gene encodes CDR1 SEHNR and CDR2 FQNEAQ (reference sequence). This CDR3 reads CASSSARQIYEQYF. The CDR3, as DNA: TGTGCCAGCAGCTCGGCGCGACAGATATACGAGCAGTACTTC.

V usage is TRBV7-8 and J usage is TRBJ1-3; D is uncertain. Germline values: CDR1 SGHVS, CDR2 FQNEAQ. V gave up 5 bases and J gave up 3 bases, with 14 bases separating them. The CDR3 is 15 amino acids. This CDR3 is CASSPAPGVGNTIYF. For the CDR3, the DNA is TGTGCCAGCAGCCCCGCACCCGGGGTTGGAAACACCATATATTTT.

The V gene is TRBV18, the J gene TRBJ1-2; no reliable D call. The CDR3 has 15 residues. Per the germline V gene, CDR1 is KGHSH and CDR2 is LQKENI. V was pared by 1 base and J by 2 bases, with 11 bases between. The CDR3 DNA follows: TGTGCCAGCTCACCACTTGAAGGTTCGAACTATGGCTACACCTTC. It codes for CASSPLEGSNYGYTF.

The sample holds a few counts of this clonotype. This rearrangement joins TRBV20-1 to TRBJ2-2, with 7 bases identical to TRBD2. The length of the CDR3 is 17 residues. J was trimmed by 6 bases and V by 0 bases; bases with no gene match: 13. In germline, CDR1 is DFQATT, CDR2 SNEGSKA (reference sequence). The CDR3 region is CSARDPTDWREPGELFF. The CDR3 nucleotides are TGCAGTGCTAGAGACCCGACGGACTGGCGGGAGCCCGGGGAGCTGTTTTTT.

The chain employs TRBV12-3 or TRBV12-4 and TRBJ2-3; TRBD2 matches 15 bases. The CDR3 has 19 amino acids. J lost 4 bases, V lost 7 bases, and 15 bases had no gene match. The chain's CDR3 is CASILMGTSGRFFPDTQYF. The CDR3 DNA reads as TGTGCCAGCATTTTGATGGGGACTAGCGGGAGGTTTTTCCCAGATACGCAGTATTTT.

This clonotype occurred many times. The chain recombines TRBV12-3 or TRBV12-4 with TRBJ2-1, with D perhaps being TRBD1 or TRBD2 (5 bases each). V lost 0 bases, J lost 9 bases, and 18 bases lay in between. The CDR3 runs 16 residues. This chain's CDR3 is CASSLAEAGWGGEQFF. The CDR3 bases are TGTGCCAGCAGTTTAGCGGAGGCAGGGTGGGGCGGTGAGCAGTTCTTC.

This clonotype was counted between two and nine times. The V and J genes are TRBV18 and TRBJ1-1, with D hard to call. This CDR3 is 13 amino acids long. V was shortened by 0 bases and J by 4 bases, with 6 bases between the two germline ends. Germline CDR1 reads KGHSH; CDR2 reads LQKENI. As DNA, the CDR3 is TGTGCCAGCTCACCACCGGGAGTCACTGAAGCTTTCTTT. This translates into CASSPPGVTEAFF.

As DNA, the CDR3 is TGTGCCAGCTCTCTAGCGGCAAAGTGGCTCCACACCTACGAGCAGTACTTC. Amino acid sequence: CASSLAAKWLHTYEQYF. The chain links TRBV6-2 or TRBV6-3 to TRBJ2-7; 7 bases fit TRBD2. The ends lost 8 bases at V and 2 bases at J; junction bases unmatched: 18. CDR3 length: 17 residues. Germline CDR1 MNHEY, CDR2 SVGEGT.

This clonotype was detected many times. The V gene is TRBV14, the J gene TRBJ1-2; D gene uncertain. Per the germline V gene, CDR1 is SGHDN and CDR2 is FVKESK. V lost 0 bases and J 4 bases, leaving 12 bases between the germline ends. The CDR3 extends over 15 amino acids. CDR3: CASSQDLGLSYGYTF. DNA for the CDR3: TGTGCCAGCAGCCAAGATCTTGGCCTCAGCTATGGCTACACCTTC.

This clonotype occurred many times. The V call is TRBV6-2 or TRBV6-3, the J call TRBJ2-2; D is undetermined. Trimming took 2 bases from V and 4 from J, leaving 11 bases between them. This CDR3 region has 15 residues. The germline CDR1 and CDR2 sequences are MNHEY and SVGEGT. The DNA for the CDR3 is TGTGCCAGCAGTTACGACGGGCCGGGCACCGGGGAGCTGTTTTTT. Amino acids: CASSYDGPGTGELFF.

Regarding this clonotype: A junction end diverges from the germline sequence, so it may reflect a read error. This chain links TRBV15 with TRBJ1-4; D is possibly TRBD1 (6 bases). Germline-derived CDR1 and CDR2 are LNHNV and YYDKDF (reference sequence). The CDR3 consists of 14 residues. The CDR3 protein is CGTSPDRYNEKLFF. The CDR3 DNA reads TGTGGCACCAGCCCCGACAGGTATAATGAAAAACTGTTTTTT.

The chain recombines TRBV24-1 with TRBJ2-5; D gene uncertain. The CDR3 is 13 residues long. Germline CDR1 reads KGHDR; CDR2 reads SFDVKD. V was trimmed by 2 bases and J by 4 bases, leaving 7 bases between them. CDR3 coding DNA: TGTGCCACCAGTGATTCCCAGCGAGAGACCCAGTACTTC. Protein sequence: CATSDSQRETQYF.

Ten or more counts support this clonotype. CDR3 DNA: TGTGCCAGCAGCTTGGACAGATACTACGAGCAGTACTTC. This sequence encodes CASSLDRYYEQYF. The chain carries TRBV11-2 and TRBJ2-7; maybe TRBD1 (6 bases). CDR3 size: 13 residues. Germline CDR1 is SGHAT and CDR2 is FQNNGV. V shed 3 bases and J shed 3 bases, with 9 bases lying between them.

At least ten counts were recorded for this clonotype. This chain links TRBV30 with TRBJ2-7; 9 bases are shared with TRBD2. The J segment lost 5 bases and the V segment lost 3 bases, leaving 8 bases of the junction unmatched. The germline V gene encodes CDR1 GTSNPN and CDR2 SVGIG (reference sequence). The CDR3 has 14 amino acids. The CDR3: CAWSEGLANHEQYF. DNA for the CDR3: TGTGCCTGGAGCGAGGGACTAGCTAACCACGAGCAGTACTTC.